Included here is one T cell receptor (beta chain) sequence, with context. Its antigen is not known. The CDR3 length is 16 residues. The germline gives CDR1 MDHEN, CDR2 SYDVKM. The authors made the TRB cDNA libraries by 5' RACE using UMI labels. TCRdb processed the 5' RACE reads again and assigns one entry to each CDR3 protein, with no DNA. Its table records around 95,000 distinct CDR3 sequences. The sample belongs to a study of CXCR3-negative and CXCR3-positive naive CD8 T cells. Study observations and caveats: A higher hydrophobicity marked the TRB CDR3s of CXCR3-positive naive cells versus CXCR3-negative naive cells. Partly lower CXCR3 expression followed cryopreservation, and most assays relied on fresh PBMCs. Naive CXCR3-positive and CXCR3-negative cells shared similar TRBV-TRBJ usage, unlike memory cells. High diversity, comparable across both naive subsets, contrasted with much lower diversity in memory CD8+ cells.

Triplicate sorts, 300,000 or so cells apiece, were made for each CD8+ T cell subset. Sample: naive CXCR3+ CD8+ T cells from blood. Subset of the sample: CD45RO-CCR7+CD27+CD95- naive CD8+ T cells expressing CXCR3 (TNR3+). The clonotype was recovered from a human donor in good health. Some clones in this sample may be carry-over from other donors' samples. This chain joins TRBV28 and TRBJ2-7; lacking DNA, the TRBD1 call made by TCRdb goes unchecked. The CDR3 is CASSQSGTGSPYEQYF.